This T cell receptor (beta chain) was recorded in a study of blood T cell repertoires in COVID-19. Study-level background: Both acute and convalescent COVID-19 samples were obtained from the United States, Italy and Spain. Sources were T cells, B-cell-depleted T cells, or PBMCs; the material itself was cDNA or gDNA.

CDR1 SGHDN and CDR2 FVKESK come from the germline V gene. V dropped 4 bases and J dropped 6; count of bases not matched to a gene: 11. This CDR3 region has 16 residues. This clone was recorded a few times. Per the study methods: Estimation of nucleated cell counts was performed using reference gene primer amplification. Libraries were prepared by immunoSEQ multiplex PCR; TCRdb keeps only in-frame clonotypes and omits some of them. That table gives V, J and clone size, and the DNA gave D and trimming. This sample carries approximately 280,000 clones, approximately 85% of them seen once, and the ten largest clones take roughly 9%.

This chain links TRBV14 with TRBJ2-3, with 9 bases lining up with TRBD2. Sequencing input: peripheral blood. The sequence derives from a man aged 18 to 30 with active or convalescent COVID-19. The CDR3 DNA reads as TGTGCCAGCAGCCCGGGACTAGCTCTTTCGGTGGATACGCAGTATTTT. Encoded protein: CASSPGLALSVDTQYF.